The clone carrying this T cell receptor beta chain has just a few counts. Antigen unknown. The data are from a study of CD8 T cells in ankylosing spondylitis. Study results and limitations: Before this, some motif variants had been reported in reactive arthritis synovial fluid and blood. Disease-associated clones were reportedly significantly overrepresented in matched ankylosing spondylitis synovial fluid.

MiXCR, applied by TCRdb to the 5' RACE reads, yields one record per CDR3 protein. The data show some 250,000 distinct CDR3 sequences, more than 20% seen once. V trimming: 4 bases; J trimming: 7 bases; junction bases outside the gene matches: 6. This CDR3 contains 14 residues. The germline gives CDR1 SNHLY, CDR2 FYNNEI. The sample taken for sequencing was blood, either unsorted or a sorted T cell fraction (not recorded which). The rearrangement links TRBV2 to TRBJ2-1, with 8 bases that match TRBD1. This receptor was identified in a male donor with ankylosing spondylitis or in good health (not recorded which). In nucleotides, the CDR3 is TGTGCCAGCAGTGCCGGGACAGGACCAAATGAGCAGTTCTTC. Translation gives CASSAGTGPNEQFF. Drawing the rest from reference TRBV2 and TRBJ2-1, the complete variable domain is EPEVTQTPSHQVTQMGQEVILRCVPISNHLYFYWYRQILGQKVEFLVSFYNNEISEKSEIFDDQFSVERPDGSNFTLKIRSTKLEDSAMYFCASSAGTGPNEQFFGPGTRLTVL.